This T cell receptor (beta chain) was recovered during a study of cytomegalovirus exposure and HLA in healthy donors. Study information: Early released data had approximately 86 million unique TCRs, all coming from HLA-typed donors.

V lost 5 bases and J lost 4, with 11 bases in between. There are 13 residues in the CDR3. Germline CDR1 reads WSHSY; CDR2 reads SAAADI. General study results and limits: What was likely a sequencing artifact was a cluster of highly shared sequence variants. Only CMV serostatus was available as immune exposure information. There were some public TCRs occurring in many donors, but most TCR sequences were rare.

It was with 60 Vbeta and 13 Jbeta primers that the PCR ran. Some clones are missing from TCRdb's copy, which holds only in-frame ones; the method was immunoSEQ multiplex PCR. The sample includes approximately 110,000 clones, around 64% of them seen just once. This clone came up a few times. What it binds is unknown. The sequenced sample consisted of PBMCs. The sequence was obtained from a man aged 25 to 45 in good health and CMV-seropositive. The rearrangement joins TRBV10-2 to TRBJ1-1; TRBD1 might be the D (6 bases). The CDR3 reads CASSRTETTEAFF. The CDR3 DNA is TGCGCCAGCAGTAGGACAGAAACCACTGAAGCTTTCTTT.